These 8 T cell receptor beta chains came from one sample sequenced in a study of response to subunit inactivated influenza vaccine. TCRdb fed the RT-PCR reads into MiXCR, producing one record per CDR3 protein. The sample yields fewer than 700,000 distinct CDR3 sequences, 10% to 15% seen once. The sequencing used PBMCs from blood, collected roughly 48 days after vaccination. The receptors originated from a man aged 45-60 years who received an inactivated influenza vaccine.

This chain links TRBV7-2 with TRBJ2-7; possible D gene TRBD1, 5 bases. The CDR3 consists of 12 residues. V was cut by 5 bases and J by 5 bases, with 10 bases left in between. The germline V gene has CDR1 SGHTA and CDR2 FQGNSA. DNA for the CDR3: TGTGCCAGCAGCAGGGGCCTAAACGAGCAGTACTTC. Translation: CASSRGLNEQYF.

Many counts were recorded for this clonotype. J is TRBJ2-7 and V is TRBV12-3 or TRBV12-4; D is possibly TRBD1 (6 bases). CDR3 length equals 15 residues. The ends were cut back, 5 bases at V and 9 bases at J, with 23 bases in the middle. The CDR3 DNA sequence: TGTGCCAGCAGTCCCAGGACGGGGACAATGAATGGGCAGTACTTC. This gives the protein CASSPRTGTMNGQYF.

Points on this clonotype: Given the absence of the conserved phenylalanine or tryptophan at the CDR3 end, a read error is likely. This chain's CDR3 is CASRGVGAPTDTQYI. The DNA for the CDR3 is TGCGCCAGCCGTGGCGTGGGGGCGCCCACAGATACGCAGTATATT. This chain links TRBV10-2 with TRBJ2-3, with D tentatively TRBD1 (6 bases). The CDR3 covers 15 residues. The V gene lost 8 bases and the J gene lost 2 bases, with 17 bases spanning the gap. Germline-derived CDR1 and CDR2 are WSHSY and SAAADI.

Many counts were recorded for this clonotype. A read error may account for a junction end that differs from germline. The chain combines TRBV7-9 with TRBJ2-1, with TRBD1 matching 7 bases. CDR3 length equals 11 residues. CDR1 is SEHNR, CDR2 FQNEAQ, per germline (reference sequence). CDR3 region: CASSFDRVLLF. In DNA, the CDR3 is TGTGCCAGCAGCTTCGACAGGGTCCTCCTCTTC. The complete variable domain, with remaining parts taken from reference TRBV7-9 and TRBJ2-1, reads DTGVSQNPRHKITKRGQNVTFRCDPISEHNRLYWYRQTLGQGPEFLTYFQNEAQLEKSRLLSDRFSAERPKGSFSTLEIQRTEQGDSAMYLCASSFDRVLLFGPGTRLTVL.

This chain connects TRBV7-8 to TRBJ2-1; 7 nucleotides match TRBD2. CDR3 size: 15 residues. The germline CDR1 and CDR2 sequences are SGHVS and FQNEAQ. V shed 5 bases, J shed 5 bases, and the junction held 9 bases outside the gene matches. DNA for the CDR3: TGTGCCAGCAGCGTCACCGGGACTAACCACAATGAGCAGTTCTTC. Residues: CASSVTGTNHNEQFF.

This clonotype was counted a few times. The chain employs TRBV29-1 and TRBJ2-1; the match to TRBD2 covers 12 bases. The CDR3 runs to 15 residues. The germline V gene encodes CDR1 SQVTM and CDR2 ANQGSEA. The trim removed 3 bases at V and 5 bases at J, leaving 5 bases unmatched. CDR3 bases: TGCAGCGTTGATAGGCCTAGCGGGAGGGACAATGAGCAGTTCTTC. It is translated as CSVDRPSGRDNEQFF.

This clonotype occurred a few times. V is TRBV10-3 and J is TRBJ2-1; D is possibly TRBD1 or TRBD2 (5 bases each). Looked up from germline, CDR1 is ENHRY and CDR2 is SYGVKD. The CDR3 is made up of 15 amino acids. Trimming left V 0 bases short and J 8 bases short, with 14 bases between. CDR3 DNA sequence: TGTGCCATCAGTGAGTCGACTACGGCAGGGCATGAGCAGTTCTTC. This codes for CAISESTTAGHEQFF.

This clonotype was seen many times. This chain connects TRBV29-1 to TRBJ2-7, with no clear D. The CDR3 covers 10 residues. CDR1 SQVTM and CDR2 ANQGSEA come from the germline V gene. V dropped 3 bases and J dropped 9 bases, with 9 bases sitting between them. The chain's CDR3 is CSVDDKGQYF. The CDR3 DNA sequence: TGCAGCGTTGATGATAAGGGGCAGTACTTC.